These T cell receptor beta chains were read from a single sample in a study of CD8+CD57+ T cells in acquired aplastic anemia. TCRdb passed the reads through MiXCR, listing each CDR3 protein once. The table records approximately 180,000 distinct CDR3 sequences, approximately 52% of them present only once. Source material: sorted CD4+, CD8+, or CD8+CD57+ T cells (not recorded which) from PBMCs. Receptors were obtained from a human donor with aplastic anemia. Both conserved end residues are part of each CDR3. The D gene is left open where the match is weak. Size tells how often a clone was seen (once, few, many) or the class of an expanded clone, and some rows leave it out.

CDR3 protein | CDR3 DNA | J gene | clone size | D gene | V gene
CATSQDTNVLTF | TGTGCCACCAGTCAGGACACCAACGTCCTGACTTTC | TRBJ2-6 | once | NA | TRBV14
CATSVRAEAFF | TGTGCCACCTCAGTTCGGGCAGAAGCTTTCTTT | TRBJ1-1 | many | NA | TRBV6-1
CASSVDAGYEQYF | TGTGCCAGCAGCGTAGACGCGGGCTACGAGCAGTACTTC | TRBJ2-7 | NA | NA | TRBV9
CASSGFPGRIYGYTF | TGCGCCAGCAGCGGATTCCCGGGACGGATTTATGGCTACACCTTC | TRBJ1-2 | many | NA | TRBV5-1
CASSSGGTTQYF | TGTGCCAGCAGTTCAGGGGGGACTACGCAGTATTTT | TRBJ2-3 | many | NA | TRBV7-2
CSARDQLETQYF | TGCAGTGCTAGAGATCAATTGGAGACCCAGTACTTC | TRBJ2-5 | NA | NA | TRBV20-1
CASSLPGLNTQYF | TGTGCCAGCAGCTTACCAGGACTGAATACGCAGTATTTT | TRBJ2-3 | NA | NA | TRBV13
CASSYSGRDNWGPGSYTF | TGTGCCAGCAGTTACTCCGGCAGGGATAATTGGGGGCCAGGAAGCTACACCTTC | TRBJ1-2 | NA | NA | TRBV6-2/TRBV6-3
CSASTTGQETQYF | TGCAGTGCTAGCACCACTGGCCAAGAGACCCAGTACTTC | TRBJ2-5 | medium-sized | NA | TRBV20-1
CASRRTGNSPLHF | TGCGCCAGCAGACGGACAGGGAATTCACCCCTCCACTTT | TRBJ1-6 | many | TRBD1 | TRBV5-1
CASSPKQGASYNEQFF | TGTGCCAGCAGCCCGAAACAGGGGGCAAGCTACAATGAGCAGTTCTTC | TRBJ2-1 | many | TRBD1 | TRBV4-2
CASSQEAASPLHF | TGCGCCAGCAGCCAAGAGGCAGCTTCACCCCTCCACTTT | TRBJ1-6 | once | NA | TRBV4-3
CASRGTLISSPLHF | TGTGCCAGTAGAGGTACCCTAATAAGTTCACCCCTCCACTTT | TRBJ1-6 | NA | NA | TRBV19
CASSLVAGGNYEQYF | TGTGCCAGCAGCTTGGTGGCGGGGGGTAACTACGAGCAGTACTTC | TRBJ2-7 | many | TRBD2 | TRBV5-8
CASSLGGQGYEAFF | TGTGCCAGCAGCTTAGGGGGGCAGGGGTATGAAGCTTTCTTT | TRBJ1-1 | NA | NA | TRBV7-3
CASSISQANSPLHF | TGTGCCAGTAGTATTTCCCAGGCGAATTCACCCCTCCACTTT | TRBJ1-6 | many | NA | TRBV19
CASSLGLYGYTF | TGTGCCAGCAGTTTAGGCCTCTATGGCTACACCTTC | TRBJ1-2 | many | NA | TRBV12-3/TRBV12-4
CASTKTGMDQPQHF | TGTGCCAGCACTAAGACAGGGATGGATCAGCCCCAGCATTTT | TRBJ1-5 | few | TRBD1 | TRBV2
CASSLDLVGMEAFF | TGTGCCAGCAGCTTAGATCTAGTGGGAATGGAAGCTTTCTTT | TRBJ1-1 | many | NA | TRBV11-2
CASSAPSRGANYGYTF | TGTGCCAGCAGCGCCCCTTCGCGGGGGGCCAACTATGGCTACACCTTC | TRBJ1-2 | NA | NA | TRBV9
CASSPSGGADGDTQYF | TGTGCCAGCAGCCCTAGCGGGGGGGCCGATGGCGATACGCAGTATTTT | TRBJ2-3 | few | TRBD2 | TRBV7-3
CASTIQNSQETQYF | TGTGCCAGCACCATACAGAATTCCCAAGAGACCCAGTACTTC | TRBJ2-5 | few | NA | TRBV2
CASSQNRGPQETQYF | TGTGCCAGCAGCCAAAACAGGGGACCCCAAGAGACCCAGTACTTC | TRBJ2-5 | many | TRBD1 | TRBV7-2
CSARVRDRDRNQPQHF | TGCAGTGCTAGAGTTAGGGACAGGGATCGAAATCAGCCCCAGCATTTT | TRBJ1-5 | many | TRBD1 | TRBV20-1
CASSQGANTGELFF | TGTGCCAGCAGCCAGGGGGCTAACACCGGGGAGCTGTTTTTT | TRBJ2-2 | many | TRBD1 | TRBV6-1
CSARDLRAGDFSPLHF | TGCAGTGCTAGAGATCTTAGGGCAGGGGACTTTTCACCCCTCCACTTT | TRBJ1-6 | NA | NA | TRBV20-1
CAGGGVLTDTQYF | TGTGCCGGCGGGGGGGTACTTACAGATACGCAGTATTTT | TRBJ2-3 | NA | TRBD2 | TRBV7-2
CATSDSRDRGSEQYF | TGTGCCACCAGTGATTCCCGGGACAGGGGTTCCGAGCAGTACTTC | TRBJ2-7 | NA | TRBD1 | TRBV24-1
CAACTPSSSYNEQFF | TGTGCCGCCTGTACCCCCTCGAGCTCCTACAATGAGCAGTTCTTC | TRBJ2-1 | many | NA | TRBV10-3
CASSPAGHDNSPLHF | TGTGCCAGCTCACCAGCCGGACATGATAATTCACCCCTCCACTTT | TRBJ1-6 | NA | NA | TRBV18
CASSPQTSGENEQYF | TGTGCCAGCAGCCCACAAACTAGCGGGGAGAACGAGCAGTACTTC | TRBJ2-7 | NA | TRBD2 | TRBV7-8
CASSTLTWDGYTF | TGTGCCAGTAGTACCCTAACCTGGGATGGCTACACCTTC | TRBJ1-2 | NA | NA | TRBV19
CAKETGQGAGYGYTF | TGTGCCAAAGAAACCGGACAGGGGGCAGGATATGGCTACACCTTC | TRBJ1-2 | NA | TRBD1 | TRBV2
CASSEGTQGRNQPQHF | TGTGCCAGCAGTGAGGGGACCCAAGGTCGCAATCAGCCCCAGCATTTT | TRBJ1-5 | many | NA | TRBV6-1
CASTHRDSPNEQFF | TGTGCCAGTACCCACCGGGACTCCCCCAATGAGCAGTTCTTC | TRBJ2-1 | many | NA | TRBV19
CASSRAISETQYF | TGTGCCAGCAGCAGAGCCATTTCGGAGACCCAGTACTTC | TRBJ2-5 | NA | NA | TRBV7-9
CASSMGRGTEAFF | TGTGCCAGTAGTATGGGGAGGGGGACTGAAGCTTTCTTT | TRBJ1-1 | many | NA | TRBV19
CASSYSSGSTYEQYF | TGTGCCAGCAGTTACTCGTCGGGCAGTACCTACGAGCAGTACTTC | TRBJ2-7 | many | NA | TRBV6-2/TRBV6-3
CASVSDRDSYEQYF | TGTGCTAGTGTCTCCGACAGGGACTCCTACGAGCAGTACTTC | TRBJ2-7 | NA | TRBD1 | TRBV12-5
CASSQVSLSGYTF | TGCGCCAGCAGCCAAGTTTCCCTTAGTGGCTACACCTTC | TRBJ1-2 | NA | NA | TRBV4-1
CSASGTSGSSYEQYF | TGCAGTGCTAGCGGGACTAGCGGTTCTTCCTACGAGCAGTACTTC | TRBJ2-7 | many | TRBD2 | TRBV20-1
CASSLAGEGYTF | TGTGCCAGCAGCCTTGCCGGGGAGGGCTACACCTTC | TRBJ1-2 | NA | NA | TRBV3-1
CASSLDGGSPIEQYF | TGTGCCAGCAGCTTAGATGGGGGGAGCCCTATCGAGCAGTACTTC | TRBJ2-7 | many | NA | TRBV11-2
CASSSGPTDTQYF | TGTGCCAGCAGCTCCGGGCCCACAGATACGCAGTATTTT | TRBJ2-3 | few | NA | TRBV7-8